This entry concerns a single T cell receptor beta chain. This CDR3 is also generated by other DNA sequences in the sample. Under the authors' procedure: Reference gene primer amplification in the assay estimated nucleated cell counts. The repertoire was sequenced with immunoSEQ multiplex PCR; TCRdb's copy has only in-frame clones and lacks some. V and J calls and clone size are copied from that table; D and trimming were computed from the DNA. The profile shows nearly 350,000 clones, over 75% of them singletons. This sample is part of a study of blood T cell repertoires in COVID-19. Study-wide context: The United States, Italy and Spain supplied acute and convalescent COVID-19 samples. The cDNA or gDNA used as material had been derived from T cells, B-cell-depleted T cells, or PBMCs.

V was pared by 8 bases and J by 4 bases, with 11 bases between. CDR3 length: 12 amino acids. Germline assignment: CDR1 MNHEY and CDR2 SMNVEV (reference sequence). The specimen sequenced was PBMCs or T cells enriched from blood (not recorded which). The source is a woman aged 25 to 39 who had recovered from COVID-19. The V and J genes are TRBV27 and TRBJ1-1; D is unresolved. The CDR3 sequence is CASPPGITEAFF. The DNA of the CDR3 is TGTGCCAGCCCCCCGGGGATCACTGAAGCTTTCTTT.